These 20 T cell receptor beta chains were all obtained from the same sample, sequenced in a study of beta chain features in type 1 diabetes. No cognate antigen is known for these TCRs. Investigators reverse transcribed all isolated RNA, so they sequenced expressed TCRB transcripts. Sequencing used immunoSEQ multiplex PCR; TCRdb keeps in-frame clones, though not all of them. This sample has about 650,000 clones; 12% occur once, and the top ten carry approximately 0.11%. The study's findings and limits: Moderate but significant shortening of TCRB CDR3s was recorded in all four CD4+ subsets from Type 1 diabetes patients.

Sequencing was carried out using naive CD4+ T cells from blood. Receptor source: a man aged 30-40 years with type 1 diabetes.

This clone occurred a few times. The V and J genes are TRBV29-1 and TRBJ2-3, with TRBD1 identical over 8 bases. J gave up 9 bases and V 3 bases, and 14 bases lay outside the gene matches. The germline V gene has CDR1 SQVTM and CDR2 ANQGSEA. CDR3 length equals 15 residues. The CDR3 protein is CSVDKDRVAPETQYF. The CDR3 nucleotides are TGCAGCGTTGACAAGGACAGGGTGGCCCCTGAGACGCAGTATTTT.

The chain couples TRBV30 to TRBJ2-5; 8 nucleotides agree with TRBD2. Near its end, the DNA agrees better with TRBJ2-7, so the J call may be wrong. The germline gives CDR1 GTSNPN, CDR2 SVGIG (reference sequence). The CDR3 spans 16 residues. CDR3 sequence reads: CAWSSPGERGSYEQYF. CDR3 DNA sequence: TGTGCCTGGAGTTCCCCGGGGGAGCGGGGGAGCTACGAGCAGTACTTC.

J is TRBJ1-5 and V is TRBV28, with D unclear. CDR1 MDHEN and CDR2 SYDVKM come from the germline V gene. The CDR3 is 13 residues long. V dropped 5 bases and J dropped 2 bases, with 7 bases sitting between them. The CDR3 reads CASSRDGNQPQHF. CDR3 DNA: TGTGCCAGCAGTCGGGATGGCAATCAGCCCCAGCATTTT.

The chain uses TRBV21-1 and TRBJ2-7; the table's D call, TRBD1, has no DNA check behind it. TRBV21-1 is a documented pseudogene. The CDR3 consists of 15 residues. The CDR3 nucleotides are TGTGCCAGCAGCAACGGGACAGGGACCACCTACGAGCAGTACTTC. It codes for CASSNGTGTTYEQYF.

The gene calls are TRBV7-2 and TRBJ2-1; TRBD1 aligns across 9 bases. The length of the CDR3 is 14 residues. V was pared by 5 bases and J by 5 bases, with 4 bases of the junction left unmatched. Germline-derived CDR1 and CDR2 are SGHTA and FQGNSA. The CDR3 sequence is CASSHRGPNNEQFF. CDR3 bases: TGTGCCAGCAGCCACAGGGGGCCAAACAATGAGCAGTTCTTC.

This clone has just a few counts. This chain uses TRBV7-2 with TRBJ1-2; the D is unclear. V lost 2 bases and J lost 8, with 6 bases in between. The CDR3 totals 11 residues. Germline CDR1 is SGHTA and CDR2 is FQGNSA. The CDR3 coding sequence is TGTGCCAGCAGCTTAAATAGGGGCTACACCTTC. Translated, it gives CASSLNRGYTF.

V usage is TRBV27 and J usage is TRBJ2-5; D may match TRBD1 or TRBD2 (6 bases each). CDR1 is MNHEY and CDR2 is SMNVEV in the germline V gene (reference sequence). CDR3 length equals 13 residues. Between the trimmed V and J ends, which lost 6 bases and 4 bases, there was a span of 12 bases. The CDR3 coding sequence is TGTGCCAGCAGGGGGCCGGGGGCAGAGACCCAGTACTTC. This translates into CASRGPGAETQYF.

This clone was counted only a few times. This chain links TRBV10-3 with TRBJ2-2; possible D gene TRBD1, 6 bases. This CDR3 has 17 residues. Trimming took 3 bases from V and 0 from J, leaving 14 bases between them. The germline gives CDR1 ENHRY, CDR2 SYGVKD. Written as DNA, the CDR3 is TGTGCCATCAGTGACCGACAGGCATACGCGAACACCGGGGAGCTGTTTTTT. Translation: CAISDRQAYANTGELFF.

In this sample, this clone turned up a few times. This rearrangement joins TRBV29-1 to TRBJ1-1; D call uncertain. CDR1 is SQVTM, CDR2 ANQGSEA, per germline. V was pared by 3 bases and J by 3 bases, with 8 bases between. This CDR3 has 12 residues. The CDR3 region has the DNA TGCAGCGTTGAGGGTGTGGACACTGAAGCTTTCTTT. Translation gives CSVEGVDTEAFF.

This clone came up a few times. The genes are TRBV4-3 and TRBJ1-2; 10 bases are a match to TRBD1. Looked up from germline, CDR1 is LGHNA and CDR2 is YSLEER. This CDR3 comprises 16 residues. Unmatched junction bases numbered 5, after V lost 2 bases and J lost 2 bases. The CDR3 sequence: CASSQSTGGANYGYTF. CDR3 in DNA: TGCGCCAGCAGCCAATCGACAGGGGGCGCCAACTATGGCTACACCTTC.

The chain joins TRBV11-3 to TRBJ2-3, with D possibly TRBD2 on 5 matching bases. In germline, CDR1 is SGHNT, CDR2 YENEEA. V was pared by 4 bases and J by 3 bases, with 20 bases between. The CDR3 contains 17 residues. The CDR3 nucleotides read TGTGCCAGCAGCTCATTTAGGATGACCGGGGTTACAGATACGCAGTATTTT. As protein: CASSSFRMTGVTDTQYF.

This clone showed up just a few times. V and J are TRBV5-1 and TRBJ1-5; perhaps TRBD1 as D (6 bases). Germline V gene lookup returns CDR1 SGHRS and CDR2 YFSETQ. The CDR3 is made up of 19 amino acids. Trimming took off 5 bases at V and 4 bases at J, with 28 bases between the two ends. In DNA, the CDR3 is TGCGCCAGCAGACAGGCAGCCCAAAAAGGCAAGGGGGGAAATCAGCCCCAGCATTTT. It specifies CASRQAAQKGKGGNQPQHF.

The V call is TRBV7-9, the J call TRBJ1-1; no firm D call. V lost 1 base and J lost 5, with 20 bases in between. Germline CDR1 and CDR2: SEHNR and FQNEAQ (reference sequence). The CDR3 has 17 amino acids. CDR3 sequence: CASSLDPWDGQRTEAFF. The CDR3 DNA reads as TGTGCCAGCAGCTTAGACCCTTGGGATGGGCAGAGGACTGAAGCTTTCTTT.

CDR3 nucleotides: TGCAGCGTTGGTACCCTAGGAGAGACCCAGTACTTC. Its translation: CSVGTLGETQYF. The chain has TRBV29-1 and TRBJ2-5; no clear D. The V end lost 4 bases, the J end lost 4 bases, and 10 bases lay between the germline ends. Germline V lookup: CDR1 SQVTM, CDR2 ANQGSEA. The CDR3 length is 12 residues.

CDR3 amino acids: CASSEKGISTEAFF. CDR3 DNA: TGTGCCAGCAGTGAAAAGGGGATTAGTACTGAAGCTTTCTTT. The chain has TRBV25-1 and TRBJ1-1; TRBD1 is a possible D gene (5 bases). Germline loops: CDR1 MGHDK, CDR2 SYGVNS. With 2 bases removed from V and 5 bases from J, the gap between germline ends came to 12 bases. There are 14 residues in the CDR3.

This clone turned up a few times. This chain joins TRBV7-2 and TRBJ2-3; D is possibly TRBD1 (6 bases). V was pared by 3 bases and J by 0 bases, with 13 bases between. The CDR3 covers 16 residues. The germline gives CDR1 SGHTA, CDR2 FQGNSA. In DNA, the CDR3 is TGTGCCAGCAGCTTCCGAGGGGGACCAAGCACAGATACGCAGTATTTT. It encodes CASSFRGGPSTDTQYF.

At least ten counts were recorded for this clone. CDR3 in DNA: TGTGCCAGCTCGGGGGCGGCAGATACGCAGTATTTT. Its protein product is CASSGAADTQYF. The chain is built from TRBV2 and TRBJ2-3; the D call may be TRBD1 or TRBD2 (6 bases each). The CDR3 covers 12 residues. Germline V gene data show CDR1 as SNHLY and CDR2 as FYNNEI. The ends were cut back, 8 bases at V and 4 bases at J, with 10 bases in the middle.

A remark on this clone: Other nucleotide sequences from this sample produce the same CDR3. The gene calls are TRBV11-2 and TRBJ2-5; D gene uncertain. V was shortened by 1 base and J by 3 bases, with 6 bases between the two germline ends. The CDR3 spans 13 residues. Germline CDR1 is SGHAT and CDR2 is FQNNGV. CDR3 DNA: TGTGCCAGCAGCTTAGGACGAGAAGAGACCCAGTACTTC. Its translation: CASSLGREETQYF.

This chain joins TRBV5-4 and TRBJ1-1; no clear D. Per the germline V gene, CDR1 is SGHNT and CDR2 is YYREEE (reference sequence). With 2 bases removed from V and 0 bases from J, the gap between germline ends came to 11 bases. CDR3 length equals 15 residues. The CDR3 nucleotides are TGTGCCAGCAGCTTCCAGGTAGCGTTGAACACTGAAGCTTTCTTT. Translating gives CASSFQVALNTEAFF.

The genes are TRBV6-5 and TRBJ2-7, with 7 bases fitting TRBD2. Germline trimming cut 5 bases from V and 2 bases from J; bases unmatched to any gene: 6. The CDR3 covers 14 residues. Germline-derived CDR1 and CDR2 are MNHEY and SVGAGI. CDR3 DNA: TGTGCCAGCAGTCCCAGCGGGATTACCTACGAGCAGTACTTC. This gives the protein CASSPSGITYEQYF.